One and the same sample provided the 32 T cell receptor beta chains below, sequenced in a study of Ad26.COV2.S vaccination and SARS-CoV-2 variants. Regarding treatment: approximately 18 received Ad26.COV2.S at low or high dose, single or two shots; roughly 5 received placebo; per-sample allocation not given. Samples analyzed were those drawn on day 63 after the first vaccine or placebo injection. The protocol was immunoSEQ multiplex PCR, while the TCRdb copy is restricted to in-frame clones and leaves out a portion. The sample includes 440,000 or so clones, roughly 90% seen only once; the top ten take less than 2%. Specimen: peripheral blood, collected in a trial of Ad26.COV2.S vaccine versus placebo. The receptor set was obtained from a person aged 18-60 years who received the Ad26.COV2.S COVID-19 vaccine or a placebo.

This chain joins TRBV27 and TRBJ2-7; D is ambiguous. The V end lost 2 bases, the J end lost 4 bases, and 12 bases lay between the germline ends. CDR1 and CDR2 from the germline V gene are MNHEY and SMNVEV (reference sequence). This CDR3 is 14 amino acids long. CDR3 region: CASSLTGLGYEQYF. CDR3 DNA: TGTGCCAGCAGTTTAACGGGTTTGGGATACGAGCAGTACTTC.

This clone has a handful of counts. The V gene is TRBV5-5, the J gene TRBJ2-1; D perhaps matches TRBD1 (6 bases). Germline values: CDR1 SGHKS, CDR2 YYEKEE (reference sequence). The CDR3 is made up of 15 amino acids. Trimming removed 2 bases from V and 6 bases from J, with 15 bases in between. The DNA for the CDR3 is TGTGCCAGCAGCTTTTACCCAGGGGCCGGCAATGAGCAGTTCTTC. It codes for CASSFYPGAGNEQFF.

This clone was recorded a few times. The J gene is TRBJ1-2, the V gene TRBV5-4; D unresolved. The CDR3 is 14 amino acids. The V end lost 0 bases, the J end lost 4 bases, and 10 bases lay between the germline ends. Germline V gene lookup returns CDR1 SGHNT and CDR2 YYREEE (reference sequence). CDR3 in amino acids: CASSLAPGTYGYTF. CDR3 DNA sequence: TGTGCCAGCAGCTTGGCTCCGGGTACCTATGGCTACACCTTC.

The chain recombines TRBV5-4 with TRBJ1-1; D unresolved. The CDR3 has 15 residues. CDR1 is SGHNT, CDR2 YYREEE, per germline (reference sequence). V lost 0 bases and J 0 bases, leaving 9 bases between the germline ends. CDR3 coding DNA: TGTGCCAGCAGCTTGGACCTTTCGATGAACACTGAAGCTTTCTTT. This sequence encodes CASSLDLSMNTEAFF.

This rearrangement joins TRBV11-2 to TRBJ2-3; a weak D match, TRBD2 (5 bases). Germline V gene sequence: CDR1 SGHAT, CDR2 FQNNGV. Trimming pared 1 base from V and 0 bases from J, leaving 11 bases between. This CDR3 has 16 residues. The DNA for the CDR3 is TGTGCCAGCAGCTTAGGACTAATAACTAGCACAGATACGCAGTATTTT. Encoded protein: CASSLGLITSTDTQYF.

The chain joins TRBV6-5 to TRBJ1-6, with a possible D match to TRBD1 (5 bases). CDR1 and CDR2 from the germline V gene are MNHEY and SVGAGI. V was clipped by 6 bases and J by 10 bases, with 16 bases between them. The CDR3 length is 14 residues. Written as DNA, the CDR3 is TGTGCCAGCAGCGGGACGGGGACGGTCTCACCCCTCCACTTT. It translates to CASSGTGTVSPLHF.

The CDR3 nucleotides read TGTGCCAGCAGTTTAGCGGGACCTAGCACAGATACGCAGTATTTT. The encoded protein is CASSLAGPSTDTQYF. V and J are TRBV28 and TRBJ2-3; D might be TRBD2 (6 bases). With 2 bases removed from V and 0 bases from J, the gap between germline ends came to 9 bases. This CDR3 comprises 15 residues. The germline V gene has CDR1 MDHEN and CDR2 SYDVKM.

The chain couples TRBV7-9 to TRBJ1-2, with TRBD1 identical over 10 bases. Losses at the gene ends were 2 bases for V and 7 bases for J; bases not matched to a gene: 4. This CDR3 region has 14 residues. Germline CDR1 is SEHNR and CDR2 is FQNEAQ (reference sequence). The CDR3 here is CASSLRQGARGYTF. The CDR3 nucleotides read TGTGCCAGCAGCTTAAGACAGGGGGCGCGTGGCTACACCTTC.

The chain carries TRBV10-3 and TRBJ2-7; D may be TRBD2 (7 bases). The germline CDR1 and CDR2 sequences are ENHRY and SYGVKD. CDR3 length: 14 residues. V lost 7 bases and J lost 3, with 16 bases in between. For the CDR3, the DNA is TGTGCCATCACGAGGGGGGGACAATACTACGAGCAGTACTTC. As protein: CAITRGGQYYEQYF.

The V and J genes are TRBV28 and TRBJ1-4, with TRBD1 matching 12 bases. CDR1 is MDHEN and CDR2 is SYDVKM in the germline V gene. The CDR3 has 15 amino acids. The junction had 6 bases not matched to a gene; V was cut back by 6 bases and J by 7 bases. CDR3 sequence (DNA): TGTGCCAGCAGGGGGGGACAGGGGGCGCGTGAAAAACTGTTTTTT. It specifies CASRGGQGAREKLFF. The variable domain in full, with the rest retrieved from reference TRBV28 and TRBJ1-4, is DVKVTQSSRYLVKRTGEKVFLECVQDMDHENMFWYRQDPGLGLRLIYFSYDVKMKEKGDIPEGYSVSREKKERFSLILESASTNQTSMYLCASRGGQGAREKLFFGSGTQLSVL.

For the CDR3, the DNA is TGCGCCAGCAGCTCGACACAAACTAATGAAAAACTGTTTTTT. Amino acids: CASSSTQTNEKLFF. This chain links TRBV5-1 with TRBJ1-4; D not resolved. From germline, CDR1 is SGHRS and CDR2 YFSETQ. The CDR3 is made up of 14 amino acids. Trimming stripped 3 bases from V and 1 base from J, with 7 bases between.

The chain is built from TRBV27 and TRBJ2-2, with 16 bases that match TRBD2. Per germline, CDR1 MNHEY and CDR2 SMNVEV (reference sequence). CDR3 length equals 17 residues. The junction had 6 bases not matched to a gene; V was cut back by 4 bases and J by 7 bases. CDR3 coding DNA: TGTGCCAGCAGTTCGGGACTAGCGGGGGGGCCGAACGGGGAGCTGTTTTTT. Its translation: CASSSGLAGGPNGELFF.

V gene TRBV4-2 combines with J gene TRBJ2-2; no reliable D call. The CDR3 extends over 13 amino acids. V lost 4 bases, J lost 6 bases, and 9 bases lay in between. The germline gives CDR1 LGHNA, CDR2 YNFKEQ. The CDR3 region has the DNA TGTGCCAGCAGCCCCCACGAGTCCGGGGAGCTGTTTTTT. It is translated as CASSPHESGELFF.

CDR3: CASSFLQPNYGYTF. CDR3 nucleotides: TGTGCCAGCAGCTTTCTCCAGCCGAACTATGGCTACACCTTC. The rearrangement uses TRBV11-2 and TRBJ1-2; D unclear. Germline V CDR1 and CDR2: SGHAT, FQNNGV. V lost 3 bases and J lost 2, with 10 bases in between. The CDR3 has 14 amino acids.

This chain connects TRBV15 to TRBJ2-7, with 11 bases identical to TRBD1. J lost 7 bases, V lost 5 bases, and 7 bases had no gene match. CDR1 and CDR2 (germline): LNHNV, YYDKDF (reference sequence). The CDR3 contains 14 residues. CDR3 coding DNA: TGTGCCACCAGCGTCGGGACAGGGGGAGGTGAGCAGTACTTC. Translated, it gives CATSVGTGGGEQYF.

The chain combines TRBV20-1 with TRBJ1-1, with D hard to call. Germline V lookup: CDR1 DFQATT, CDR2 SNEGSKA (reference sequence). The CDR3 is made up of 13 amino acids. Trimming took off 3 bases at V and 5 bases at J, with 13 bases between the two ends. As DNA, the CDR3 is TGCAGTGCTAGTGGTGCGAGTGGGACTGAAGCTTTCTTT. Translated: CSASGASGTEAFF.

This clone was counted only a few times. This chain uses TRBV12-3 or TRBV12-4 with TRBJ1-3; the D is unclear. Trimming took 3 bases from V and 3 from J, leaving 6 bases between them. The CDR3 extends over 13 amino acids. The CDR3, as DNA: TGTGCCAGCAGTTTTCTCGGTGGAAACACCATATATTTT. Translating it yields CASSFLGGNTIYF.

The CDR3 DNA follows: TGTGCCAGCAGTTATTCGGTAGGGGCGAACACCTTC. Amino acids: CASSYSVGANTF. The J gene is TRBJ1-2, the V gene TRBV6-2 or TRBV6-3; D is possibly TRBD1 (5 bases). The CDR3 contains 12 residues. CDR1 MNHEY and CDR2 SVGEGT come from the germline V gene. Trimming shortened V by 3 bases and J by 12 bases, and 14 bases separated the two germline ends.

The CDR3 coding sequence is TGTGCCAGCAGCTTGTGGGGGACAGGACTGAGCGGAAACACCATATATTTT. Its protein is CASSLWGTGLSGNTIYF. The chain uses TRBV5-4 and TRBJ1-3; 8 positions match TRBD1. The CDR3 consists of 17 residues. Germline CDR1 is SGHNT and CDR2 is YYREEE (reference sequence). The V segment lost 1 base and the J segment 4 bases; nucleotides outside the gene matches: 10.

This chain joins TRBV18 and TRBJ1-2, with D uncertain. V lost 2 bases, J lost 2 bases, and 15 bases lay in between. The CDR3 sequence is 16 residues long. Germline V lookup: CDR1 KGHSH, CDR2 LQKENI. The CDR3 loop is CASSPGPATLNYGYTF. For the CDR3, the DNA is TGTGCCAGCTCACCAGGGCCAGCTACCCTAAACTATGGCTACACCTTC.

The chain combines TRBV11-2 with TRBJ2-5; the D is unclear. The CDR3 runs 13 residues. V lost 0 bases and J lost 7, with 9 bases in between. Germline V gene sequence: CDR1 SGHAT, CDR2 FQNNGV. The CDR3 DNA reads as TGTGCCAGCAGCTTAGAGGCCCACACGACCCAGTACTTC. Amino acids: CASSLEAHTTQYF.

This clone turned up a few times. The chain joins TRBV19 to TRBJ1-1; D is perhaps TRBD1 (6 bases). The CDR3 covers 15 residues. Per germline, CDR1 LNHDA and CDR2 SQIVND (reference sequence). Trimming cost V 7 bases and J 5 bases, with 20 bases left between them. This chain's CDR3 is CASTVGGGAWTEAFF. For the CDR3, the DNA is TGTGCCAGTACCGTAGGGGGGGGCGCGTGGACTGAAGCTTTCTTT.

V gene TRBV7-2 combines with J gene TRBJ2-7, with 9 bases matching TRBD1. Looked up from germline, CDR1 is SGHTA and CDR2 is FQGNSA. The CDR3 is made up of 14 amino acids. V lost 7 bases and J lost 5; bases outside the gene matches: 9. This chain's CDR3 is CASTPGTGRHEQYF. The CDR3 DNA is TGTGCCAGCACCCCGGGGACAGGGAGACACGAGCAGTACTTC.

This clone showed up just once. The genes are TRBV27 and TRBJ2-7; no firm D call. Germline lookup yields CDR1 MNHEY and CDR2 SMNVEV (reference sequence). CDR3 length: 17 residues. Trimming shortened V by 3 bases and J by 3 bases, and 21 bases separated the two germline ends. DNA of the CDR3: TGTGCCAGCAGTTTCGGTCAAACGAATAACTATTACTACGAGCAGTACTTC. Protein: CASSFGQTNNYYYEQYF.

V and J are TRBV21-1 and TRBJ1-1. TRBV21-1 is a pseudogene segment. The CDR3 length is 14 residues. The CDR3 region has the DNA TGTGCCAGCAGCAAATGGCCGGGATCCACTGAAGCTTTCTTT. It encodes CASSKWPGSTEAFF.

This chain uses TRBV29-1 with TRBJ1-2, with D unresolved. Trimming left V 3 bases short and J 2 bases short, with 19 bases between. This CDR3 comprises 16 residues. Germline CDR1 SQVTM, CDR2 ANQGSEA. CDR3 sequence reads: CSVDQVDHAKNYGYTF. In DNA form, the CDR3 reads TGCAGCGTTGACCAGGTGGATCACGCAAAAAACTATGGCTACACCTTC.

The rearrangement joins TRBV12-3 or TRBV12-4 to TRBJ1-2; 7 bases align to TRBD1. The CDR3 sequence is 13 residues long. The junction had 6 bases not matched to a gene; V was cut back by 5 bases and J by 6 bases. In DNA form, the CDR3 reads TGTGCCAGCAGTCCGGGGAGGGGGCATGGCTACACCTTC. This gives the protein CASSPGRGHGYTF.

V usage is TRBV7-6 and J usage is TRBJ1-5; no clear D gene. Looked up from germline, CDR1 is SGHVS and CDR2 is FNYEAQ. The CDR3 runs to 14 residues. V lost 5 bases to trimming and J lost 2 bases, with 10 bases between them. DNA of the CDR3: TGTGCCAGCAGCCAAATCGGGGGCAATCAGCCCCAGCATTTT. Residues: CASSQIGGNQPQHF.

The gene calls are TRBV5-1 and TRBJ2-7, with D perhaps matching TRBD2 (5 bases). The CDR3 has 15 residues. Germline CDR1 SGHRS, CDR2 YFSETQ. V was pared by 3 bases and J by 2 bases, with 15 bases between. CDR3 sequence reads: CASSSDLTGPYEQYF. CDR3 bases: TGCGCCAGCAGCTCGGACTTGACCGGGCCCTACGAGCAGTACTTC.

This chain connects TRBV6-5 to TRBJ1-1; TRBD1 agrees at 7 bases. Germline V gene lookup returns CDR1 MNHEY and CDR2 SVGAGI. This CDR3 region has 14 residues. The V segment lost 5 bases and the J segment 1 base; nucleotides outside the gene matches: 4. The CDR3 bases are TGTGCCAGCAGTCGGGGACAGAAGAACACTGAAGCTTTCTTT. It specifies CASSRGQKNTEAFF.

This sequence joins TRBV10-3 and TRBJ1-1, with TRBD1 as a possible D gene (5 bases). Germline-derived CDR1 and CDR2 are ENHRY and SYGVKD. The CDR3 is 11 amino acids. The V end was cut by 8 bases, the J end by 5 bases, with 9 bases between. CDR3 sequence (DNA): TGTGCCATCGGGGGTGAAACTGAAGCTTTCTTT. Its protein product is CAIGGETEAFF.

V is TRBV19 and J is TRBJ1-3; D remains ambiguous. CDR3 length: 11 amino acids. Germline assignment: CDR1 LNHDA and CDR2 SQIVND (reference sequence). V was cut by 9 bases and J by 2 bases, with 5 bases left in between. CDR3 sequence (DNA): TGTGCCAGCCGAGCTGGAAACACCATATATTTT. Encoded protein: CASRAGNTIYF.